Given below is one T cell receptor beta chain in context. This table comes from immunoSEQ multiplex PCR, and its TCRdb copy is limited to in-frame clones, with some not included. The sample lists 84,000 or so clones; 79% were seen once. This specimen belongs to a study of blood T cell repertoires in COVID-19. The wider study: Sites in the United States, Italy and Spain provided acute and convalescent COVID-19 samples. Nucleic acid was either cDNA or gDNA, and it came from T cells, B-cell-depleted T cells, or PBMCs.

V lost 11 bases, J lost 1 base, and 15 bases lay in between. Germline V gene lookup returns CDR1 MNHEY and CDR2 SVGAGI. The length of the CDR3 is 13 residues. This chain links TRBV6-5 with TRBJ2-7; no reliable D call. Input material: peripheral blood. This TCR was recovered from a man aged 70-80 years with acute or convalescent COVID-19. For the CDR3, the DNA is TGTGCCCTCCGGGTCGAGGAGTCCTACGAGCAGTACGTC. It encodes CALRVEESYEQYV.